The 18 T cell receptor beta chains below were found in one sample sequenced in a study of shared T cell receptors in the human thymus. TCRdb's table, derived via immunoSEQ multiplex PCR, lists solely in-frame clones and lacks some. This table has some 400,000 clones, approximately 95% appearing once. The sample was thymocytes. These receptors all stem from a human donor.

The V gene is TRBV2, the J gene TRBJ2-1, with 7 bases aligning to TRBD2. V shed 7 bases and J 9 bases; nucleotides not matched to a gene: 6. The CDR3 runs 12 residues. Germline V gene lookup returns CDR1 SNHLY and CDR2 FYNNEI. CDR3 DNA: TGTGCCAGCACCCAAGGGAGGGCTGAGCAGTTCTTC. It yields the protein CASTQGRAEQFF.

The CDR3 loop reads CASSQEGGRGDTQYF. The CDR3, as DNA: TGTGCCAGCAGCCAAGAGGGGGGGCGCGGAGATACGCAGTATTTT. This chain connects TRBV4-2 to TRBJ2-3, with D maybe TRBD2 (7 bases). The germline V gene encodes CDR1 LGHNA and CDR2 YNFKEQ. This CDR3 region has 15 residues. Trimming removed 0 bases at V and 5 bases at J, with 12 bases between.

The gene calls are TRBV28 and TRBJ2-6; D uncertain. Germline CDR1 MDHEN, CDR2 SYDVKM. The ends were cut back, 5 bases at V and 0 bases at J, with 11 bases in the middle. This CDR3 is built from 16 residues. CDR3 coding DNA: TGTGCCAGCAGTCCCGAACAGCCCTCTGGGGCCAACGTCCTGACTTTC. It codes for CASSPEQPSGANVLTF.

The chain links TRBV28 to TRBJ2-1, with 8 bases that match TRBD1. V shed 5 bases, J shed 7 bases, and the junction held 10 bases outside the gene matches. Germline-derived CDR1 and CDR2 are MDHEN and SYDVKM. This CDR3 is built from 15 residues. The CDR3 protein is CASSIPGQEANEQFF. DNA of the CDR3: TGTGCCAGCAGTATACCGGGACAGGAGGCAAATGAGCAGTTCTTC.

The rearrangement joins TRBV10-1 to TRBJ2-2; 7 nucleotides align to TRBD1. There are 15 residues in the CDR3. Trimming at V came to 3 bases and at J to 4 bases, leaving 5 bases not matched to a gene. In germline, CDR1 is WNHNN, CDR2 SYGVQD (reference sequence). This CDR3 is CASSDQGVGTGELFF. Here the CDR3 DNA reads TGCGCCAGCAGTGACCAGGGGGTTGGCACCGGGGAGCTGTTTTTT.

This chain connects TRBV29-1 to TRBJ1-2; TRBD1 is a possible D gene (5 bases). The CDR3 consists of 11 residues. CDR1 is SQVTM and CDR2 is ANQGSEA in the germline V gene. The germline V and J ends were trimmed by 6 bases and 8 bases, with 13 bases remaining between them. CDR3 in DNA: TGCAGCGTCAGCAGGGCTCAGGGCTACACCTTC. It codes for CSVSRAQGYTF.

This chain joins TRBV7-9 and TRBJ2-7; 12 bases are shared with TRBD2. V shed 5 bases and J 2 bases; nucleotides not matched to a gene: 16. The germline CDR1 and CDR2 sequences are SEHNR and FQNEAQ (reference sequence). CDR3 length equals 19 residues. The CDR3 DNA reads TGTGCCAGCAGCACCATACTAGGAGGACTAGCGGGACTCCCCTACGAGCAGTACTTC. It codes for CASSTILGGLAGLPYEQYF.

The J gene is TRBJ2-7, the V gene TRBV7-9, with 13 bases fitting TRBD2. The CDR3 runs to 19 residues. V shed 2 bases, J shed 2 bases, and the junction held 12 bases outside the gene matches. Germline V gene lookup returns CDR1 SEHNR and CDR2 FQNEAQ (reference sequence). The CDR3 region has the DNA TGTGCCAGCAGCTTAAGTGGGACTAGCGGGACCTACAGGGCCTACGAGCAGTACTTC. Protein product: CASSLSGTSGTYRAYEQYF.

In nucleotides, the CDR3 is TGTGCCAGCAGTTTAGGGGGCCTGAACACTGAAGCTTTCTTT. Its translation: CASSLGGLNTEAFF. The genes are TRBV28 and TRBJ1-1; D possibly corresponds to TRBD1 (6 bases). The CDR3 sequence is 14 residues long. Germline loops: CDR1 MDHEN, CDR2 SYDVKM. The V end was cut by 2 bases, the J end by 0 bases, with 7 bases between.

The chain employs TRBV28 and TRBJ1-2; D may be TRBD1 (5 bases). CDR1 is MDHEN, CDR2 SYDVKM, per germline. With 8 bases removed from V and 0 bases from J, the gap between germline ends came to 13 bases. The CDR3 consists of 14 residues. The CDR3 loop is CASGIGEANYGYTF. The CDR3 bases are TGTGCCAGCGGCATAGGGGAAGCTAACTATGGCTACACCTTC.

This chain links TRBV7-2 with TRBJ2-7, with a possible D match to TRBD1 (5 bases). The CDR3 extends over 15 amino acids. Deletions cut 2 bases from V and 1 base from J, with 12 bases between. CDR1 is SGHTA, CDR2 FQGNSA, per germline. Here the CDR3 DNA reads TGTGCCAGCAGCTTAATGTGGCGGACATCCTACGAGCAGTACTTC. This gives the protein CASSLMWRTSYEQYF. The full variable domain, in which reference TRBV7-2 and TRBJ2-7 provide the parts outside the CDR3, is GAGVSQSPSNKVTEKGKDVELRCDPISGHTALYWYRQSLGQGLEFLIYFQGNSAPDKSGLPSDRFSAERTGGSVSTLTIQRTQQEDSAVYLCASSLMWRTSYEQYFGPGTRLTVT.

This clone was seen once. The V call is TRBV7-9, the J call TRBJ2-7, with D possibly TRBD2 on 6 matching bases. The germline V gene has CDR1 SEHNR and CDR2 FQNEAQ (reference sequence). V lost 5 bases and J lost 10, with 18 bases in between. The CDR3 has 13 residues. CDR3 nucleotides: TGTGCCAGCAGCCGGGAGAGCAATCGCGACCAGTACTTC. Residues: CASSRESNRDQYF.

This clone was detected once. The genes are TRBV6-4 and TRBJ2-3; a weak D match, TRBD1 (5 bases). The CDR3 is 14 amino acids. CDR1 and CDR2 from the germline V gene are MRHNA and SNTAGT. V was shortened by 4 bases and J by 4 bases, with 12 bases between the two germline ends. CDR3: CASSAQGWADTQYF. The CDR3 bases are TGTGCCAGCAGTGCGCAGGGTTGGGCAGATACGCAGTATTTT.

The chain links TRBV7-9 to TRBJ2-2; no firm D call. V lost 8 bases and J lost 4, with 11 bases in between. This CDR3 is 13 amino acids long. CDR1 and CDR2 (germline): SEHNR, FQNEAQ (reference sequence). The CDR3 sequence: CASCVERTGELFF. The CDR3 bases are TGTGCCAGCTGCGTGGAGCGCACCGGGGAGCTGTTTTTT. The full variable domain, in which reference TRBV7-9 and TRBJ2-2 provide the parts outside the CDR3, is DTGVSQNPRHKITKRGQNVTFRCDPISEHNRLYWYRQTLGQGPEFLTYFQNEAQLEKSRLLSDRFSAERPKGSFSTLEIQRTEQGDSAMYLCASCVERTGELFFGEGSRLTVL.

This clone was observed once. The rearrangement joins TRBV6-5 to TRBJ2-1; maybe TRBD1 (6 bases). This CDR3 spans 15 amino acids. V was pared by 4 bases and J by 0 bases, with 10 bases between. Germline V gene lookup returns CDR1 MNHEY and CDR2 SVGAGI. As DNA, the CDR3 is TGTGCCAGCAGTTCTACAGGGAGCTCCTACAATGAGCAGTTCTTC. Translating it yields CASSSTGSSYNEQFF.

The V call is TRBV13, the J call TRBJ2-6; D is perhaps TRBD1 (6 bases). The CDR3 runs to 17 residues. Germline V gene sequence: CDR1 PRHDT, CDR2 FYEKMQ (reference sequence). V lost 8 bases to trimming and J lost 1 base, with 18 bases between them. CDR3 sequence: CASLPGHYLSGANVLTF. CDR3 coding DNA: TGTGCCAGCCTCCCGGGACATTATCTTTCTGGGGCCAACGTCCTGACTTTC.

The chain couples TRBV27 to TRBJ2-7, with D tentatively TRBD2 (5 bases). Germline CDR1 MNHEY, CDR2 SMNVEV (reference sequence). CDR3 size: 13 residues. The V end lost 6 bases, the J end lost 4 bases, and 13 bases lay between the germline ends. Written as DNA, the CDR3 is TGTGCCAGCAGACTTCGGGATGATTACGAGCAGTACTTC. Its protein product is CASRLRDDYEQYF.

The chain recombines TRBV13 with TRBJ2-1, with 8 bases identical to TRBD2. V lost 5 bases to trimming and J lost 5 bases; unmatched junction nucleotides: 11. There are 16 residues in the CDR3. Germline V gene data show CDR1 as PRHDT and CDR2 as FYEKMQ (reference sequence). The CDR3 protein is CASSPLWREDHNEQFF. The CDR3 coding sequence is TGTGCCAGCAGCCCCCTCTGGCGGGAGGATCACAATGAGCAGTTCTTC.